Sequencing of this T cell receptor (beta chain) was carried out in a study of blood T cells in healthy people across ages. Overall study results and limits: Getting older went along with TCR beta diversity per million T cells dropping roughly linearly.

The use of a sample-barcoded 5' primer and a J-beta primer mix characterized a second PCR of roughly 7 to 11 cycles. Each cDNA molecule was tagged by a template-switch adaptor with 12 random nucleotides. TCRdb analysed the 5' RACE reads with MiXCR anew, one entry per CDR3 protein. This sample yields about 780,000 distinct CDR3 sequences, of which less than 60% are seen a single time; 15% to 20% belongs to the top ten. Remarks on this clonotype: The antigen remains undetermined.

The CDR3 has 13 residues. V lost 10 bases and J lost 0, with 13 bases in between. Germline V gives CDR1 MNHEY, CDR2 SVGAGI. The rearrangement uses TRBV6-5 and TRBJ2-7; D perhaps matches TRBD1 (6 bases). The TCR comes from a man aged 80 or over in good health. Sequenced sample: blood. CDR3 region: CATKKGVSYEQYF. In DNA form, the CDR3 reads TGTGCCACCAAAAAGGGGGTCTCCTACGAGCAGTACTTC.